A selection of T cell receptor beta chains follows, all from one sample in a study of shared T cell receptors in the human thymus. The table came from immunoSEQ multiplex PCR; TCRdb's copy has only in-frame clones and leaves some out. The sample holds hundreds of thousands of clones, around 87% seen once. The data also belong to a second study, concerning human thymus T cells.

The sample was thymocytes. These receptors were collected from a boy younger than two with a congenital heart defect. The CDR3 runs from the conserved cysteine through the conserved F or W. D genes are given only for firm matches. For some rows the clone size is stated as once, few or many, or as a class when expanded; others skip it.

abundance | j_gene | d_gene | v_gene | CDR3aa | CDR3nt
. | TRBJ2-1 | . | TRBV19 | CASNIAVSYNEQFF | TGTGCCAGTAACATAGCAGTGTCCTACAATGAGCAGTTCTTC
. | TRBJ1-2 | . | TRBV13 | CASSFPPSYGYTF | TGTGCCAGCAGCTTTCCACCGAGTTATGGCTACACCTTC
. | TRBJ2-7 | TRBD2 | TRBV5-6 | CVSSVKRGCDEQYF | TGTGTCAGCAGCGTTAAGCGGGGGTGCGACGAGCAGTACTTC
. | TRBJ1-1 | . | TRBV6-1 | CASSDLQGNTEAFF | TGTGCCAGCAGTGACCTACAGGGTAACACTGAAGCTTTCTTT
. | TRBJ1-1 | TRBD1 | TRBV6-6 | CASSFQGARTEAFF | TGTGCCAGCAGTTTCCAGGGGGCGCGGACTGAAGCTTTCTTT
. | TRBJ2-7 | TRBD2 | TRBV10-3 | CAISDLPSGRALGDEQYF | TGTGCCATCAGTGACCTCCCTAGCGGGAGGGCCCTCGGGGACGAGCAGTACTTC
. | TRBJ2-1 | . | TRBV4-3 | CASSQVPPGLGQGVEQFF | TGCGCCAGCAGCCAAGTGCCTCCGGGACTAGGGCAGGGGGTTGAGCAGTTCTTC
. | TRBJ2-1 | TRBD2 | TRBV27 | CASNTAGTSGTNEQFF | TGTGCCAGCAATACCGCCGGGACTAGCGGGACCAATGAGCAGTTCTTC
. | TRBJ2-3 | . | TRBV15 | CATSRATGVRVTDTQYF | TGTGCCACCAGCAGAGCCACCGGGGTGAGGGTCACAGATACGCAGTATTTT
. | TRBJ2-7 | . | TRBV5-6 | CASSLFPNHTYEQYF | TGTGCCAGCAGCTTGTTTCCAAATCACACCTACGAGCAGTACTTC
. | TRBJ2-1 | TRBD1 | TRBV29-1 | CSAWPEKGTGGKLSSYNEQFF | TGCAGCGCATGGCCAGAAAAAGGGACAGGGGGTAAACTAAGCTCCTACAATGAGCAGTTCTTC
once | TRBJ2-7 | TRBD2 | TRBV4-2 | CASSQSVRTSATSSYEQYF | TGTGCCAGCAGCCAAAGCGTACGGACTAGCGCCACGAGCTCCTACGAGCAGTACTTC
. | TRBJ2-7 | TRBD1 | TRBV5-1 | CASSVDRDRGSEQYF | TGCGCCAGCAGCGTGGATCGGGACAGGGGAAGCGAGCAGTACTTC
. | TRBJ1-3 | . | TRBV6-1 | CARSGVSREEGVYDTIYF | TGTGCCAGAAGTGGGGTATCGCGGGAGGAAGGGGTCTATGACACCATATATTTT
. | TRBJ2-1 | . | TRBV30 | CAWSVLRGRKSSYNEQFF | TGTGCCTGGAGTGTACTTCGGGGGAGAAAGAGCTCCTACAATGAGCAGTTCTTC
once | TRBJ2-7 | . | TRBV20-1 | CSARQLYEQYF | TGCAGTGCCCGACAGCTGTACGAGCAGTACTTC
. | TRBJ2-2 | TRBD2 | TRBV11-3 | CASSPGLGTPDGELFF | TGTGCCAGCAGCCCGGGACTAGGGACTCCAGACGGGGAGCTGTTTTTT
. | TRBJ1-2 | . | TRBV4-1 | CASRQGGDRNYGYTF | TGCGCCAGCAGACAAGGGGGTGACAGGAACTATGGCTACACCTTC
. | TRBJ2-7 | TRBD1 | TRBV4-1 | CASSQGTGNLREQYF | TGCGCCAGCAGCCAAGGGACAGGGAATCTACGTGAGCAGTACTTC
. | TRBJ2-5 | . | TRBV5-1 | CASSLVGGGNQETQYF | TGCGCCAGCAGCTTGGTCGGCGGGGGCAACCAAGAGACCCAGTACTTC
. | TRBJ2-6 | TRBD1 | TRBV7-9 | CASSLRTGKSSGANVLTF | TGTGCCAGCAGCTTAAGGACAGGGAAGAGCTCTGGGGCCAACGTCCTGACTTTC
. | TRBJ1-5 | TRBD1 | TRBV7-2 | CASSSRGQGYSNQPQHF | TGTGCCAGCAGCTCTAGGGGACAGGGGTACAGCAATCAGCCCCAGCATTTT
once | TRBJ2-7 | . | TRBV5-6 | CASSLSFGGKSSYEQYF | TGTGCCAGCAGCTTGTCGTTCGGCGGGAAGAGCTCCTACGAGCAGTACTTC
. | TRBJ1-2 | TRBD1 | TRBV5-1 | CASSPGTGAGGYTF | TGCGCCAGCAGCCCGGGGACAGGGGCCGGTGGCTACACCTTC
. | TRBJ2-7 | . | TRBV27 | CASSFDGAGRFYEQYF | TGTGCCAGCAGTTTTGATGGGGCTGGACGCTTCTACGAGCAGTACTTC
few | TRBJ2-5 | TRBD2 | TRBV5-1 | CASTFPAGGGETQYF | TGCGCCAGCACCTTTCCAGCGGGGGGCGGTGAGACCCAGTACTTC
. | TRBJ1-5 | . | TRBV10-3 | CAISANAGSNQPQHF | TGTGCCATCAGCGCCAATGCGGGGAGCAATCAGCCCCAGCATTTT
. | TRBJ2-7 | . | TRBV27 | CASIAASRTDYYEQYF | TGTGCCAGCATCGCGGCCAGCCGGACAGACTACTACGAGCAGTACTTC
. | TRBJ2-5 | . | TRBV6-5 | CASSYDRGALETQYF | TGTGCCAGCAGTTACGACCGGGGGGCCCTGGAGACCCAGTACTTC
. | TRBJ1-2 | . | TRBV14 | CASSQETAGIWGYTF | TGTGCCAGCAGCCAGGAAACTGCAGGGATCTGGGGCTACACCTTC
. | TRBJ2-7 | TRBD1 | TRBV6-5 | CASWGGQGSSYEQYF | TGTGCCAGTTGGGGGGGACAGGGGTCCTCCTACGAGCAGTACTTC
. | TRBJ1-5 | . | TRBV25-1 | CASSEGHFNQPQHF | TGTGCCAGCAGTGAGGGGCACTTCAATCAGCCCCAGCATTTT
. | TRBJ1-1 | . | TRBV18 | CASSPPTGFNTEAFF | TGTGCCAGCTCACCCCCCACGGGTTTTAACACTGAAGCTTTCTTT
. | TRBJ1-5 | TRBD1 | TRBV4-3 | CASSQETGRNQPQHF | TGCGCCAGCAGCCAAGAGACAGGGCGCAATCAGCCCCAGCATTTT
once | TRBJ2-3 | . | TRBV19 | CASSSLGRRDSDTQYF | TGTGCCAGTAGTAGTCTTGGGCGGAGGGACTCTGATACGCAGTATTTT
. | TRBJ2-3 | TRBD2 | TRBV7-6 | CASSRRLAGVSDTQYF | TGTGCCAGCAGCCGACGACTAGCGGGGGTGTCAGATACGCAGTATTTT
. | TRBJ2-4 | . | TRBV12-1 | CASSFNTSPPKNIQYF | TGTGCCAGCAGCTTTAATACTAGTCCCCCCAAAAACATTCAGTACTTC
. | TRBJ2-5 | TRBD2 | TRBV7-9 | CASSLYRLAGEETQYF | TGTGCCAGCAGCTTGTATCGGCTAGCGGGGGAAGAGACCCAGTACTTC